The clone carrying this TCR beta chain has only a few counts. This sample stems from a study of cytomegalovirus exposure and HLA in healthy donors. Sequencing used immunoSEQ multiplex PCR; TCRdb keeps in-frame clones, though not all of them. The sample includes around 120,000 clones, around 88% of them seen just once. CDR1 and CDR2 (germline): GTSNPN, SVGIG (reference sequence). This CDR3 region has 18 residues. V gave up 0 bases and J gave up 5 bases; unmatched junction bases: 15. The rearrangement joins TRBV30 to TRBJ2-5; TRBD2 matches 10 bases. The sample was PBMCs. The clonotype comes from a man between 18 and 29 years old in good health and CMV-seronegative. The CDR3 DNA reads TGTGCCTGGAGTGTTTTTGAGGGGTCAGCGGGGGGGCAGGAGACCCAGTACTTC. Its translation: CAWSVFEGSAGGQETQYF.